This section outlines one T cell receptor (beta chain) sequence together with its context. Antigen: not known. The CDR3 runs to 17 residues. Germline V gene sequence: CDR1 LNHDA, CDR2 SQIVND (reference sequence). V lost 5 bases to trimming and J lost 1 base; unmatched junction nucleotides: 13. The sample belongs to a study of OX40 agonist ivuxolimab in advanced cancers. Overall study results and limits: Dosing at 0.1 to 3.0 mg/kg was accompanied by clonal expansion of CD4+ and CD8+ blood T cells by week 6.

The protocol was immunoSEQ multiplex PCR, while the TCRdb copy is restricted to in-frame clones and leaves out a portion. The repertoire holds about 31,000 clones, with over 80% as singletons. The source of this sequence is an adult with an advanced solid tumor such as melanoma, head and neck, liver or kidney cancer. The specimen was CD4+ or CD8+ T cells sorted from blood, collected in a trial of the OX40 agonist ivuxolimab. This chain links TRBV19 with TRBJ2-5; TRBD1 matches 7 bases. The CDR3 is CASSPYRQGRSQETQYF. CDR3 DNA: TGTGCCAGTAGTCCTTACCGACAGGGTCGTAGCCAAGAGACCCAGTACTTC.